This T cell receptor beta chain derives from a study of brain T cells in children with intractable seizures (dated by TCRdb to about 2021). The study in broad terms: Resected brain tissue from about 50 pediatric epilepsy surgery cases was first screened for immune gene transcripts using a NanoString immunology panel. Of the 12 selected surgery cases, pre-surgery blood was also sequenced for eight, so four had brain tissue only. Results and caveats for the whole study, not just this receptor: Because sequencing depth differed between pre- and post-surgery blood, the absence of clones from the pre-surgery sample may reflect undersampling. Viral specificity was inferred only from CDR3 sequence similarity, and patients' HCMV serostatus was unknown.

A remark on this clone: The antigen this receptor binds is unknown. No much larger clonotype is one base removed from it; base qualities were not supplied.

The time point label, as the study defines it: blood from clinic visit 5 months post-surgery; TSC patient then seizure free. The surgery cases that showed the highest brain T cell transcript signatures were chosen for TCR beta chain sequencing of brain tissue, and of blood when it was available. Before surgery, the patients had been given at least one anti-epileptic drug. TCR-sequenced patients were children with drug-resistant epilepsy due to tuberous sclerosis complex, focal cortical dysplasia, Rasmussen encephalitis or hemimegalencephaly. The Monarch genomic DNA purification kit was used to extract bulk genomic DNA from unsorted brain tissue and from whole blood. TCR beta chain sequences were generated from genomic DNA using the immunoSEQ assay. Per the authors' processing: CDR3 sequences that did not begin with the conserved framework cysteine at position 104 were removed by hand. To get clonality, the normalized Shannon's Diversity Index was subtracted from one, giving values from 0 (maximal diversity) to 1 (oligoclonal). Differences in the frequency of the same CDR3 between samples, such as brain versus blood, were assessed with chi-squared comparison-of-proportions tests. Public clonotypes were identified by searching immuneACCESS, and similarity to known antiviral clonotypes was assessed with the VDJdb browser. TCRdb stores this immuneACCESS table with in-frame sequences only. Part of the clones is absent; in the studies checked, under half of the shortfall reflects unresolved V genes, and no reason is known for the rest. The D gene and trimming were derived from the DNA, and the V and J assignments and clone size from that table. The sample includes a few hundred thousand clones, with over 85% observed a single time. Of the sample, approximately 5% is held by the ten largest clones.

V is pared back by 5 bases and J by 3 bases, with 4 bases lying between the germline termini. Taken from cysteine to phenylalanine, the CDR3 has 11 residues. Solely the CDR3 DNA is kept, with 33 bases framed from the first base. The germline V gene encodes CDR1 SNHLY and CDR2 FYNNEI. The chain employs TRBV2 and TRBJ1-1; the D gene is not confidently resolved. The origin of this receptor is a boy in the first two years of life with tuberous sclerosis and intractable seizures. The source material was peripheral blood, sampled roughly 5 months after surgery. The base sequence is TGTGCCAGCAGTTCCGACACTGAAGCTTTCTTT. Translated, this gives CASSSDTEAFF.